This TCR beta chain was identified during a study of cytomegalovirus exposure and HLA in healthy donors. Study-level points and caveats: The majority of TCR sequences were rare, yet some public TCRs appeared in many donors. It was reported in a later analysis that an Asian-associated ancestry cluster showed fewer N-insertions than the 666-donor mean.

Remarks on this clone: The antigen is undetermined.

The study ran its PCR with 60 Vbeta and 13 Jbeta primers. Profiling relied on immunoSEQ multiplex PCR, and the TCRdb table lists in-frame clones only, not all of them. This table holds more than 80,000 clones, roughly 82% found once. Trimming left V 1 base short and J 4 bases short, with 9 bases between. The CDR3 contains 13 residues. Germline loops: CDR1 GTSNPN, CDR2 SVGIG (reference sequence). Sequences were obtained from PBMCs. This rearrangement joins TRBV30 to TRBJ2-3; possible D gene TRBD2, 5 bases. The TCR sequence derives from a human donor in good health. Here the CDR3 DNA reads TGTGCCTGGAGTGGGGGAGTCGCAGATACGCAGTATTTT. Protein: CAWSGGVADTQYF.